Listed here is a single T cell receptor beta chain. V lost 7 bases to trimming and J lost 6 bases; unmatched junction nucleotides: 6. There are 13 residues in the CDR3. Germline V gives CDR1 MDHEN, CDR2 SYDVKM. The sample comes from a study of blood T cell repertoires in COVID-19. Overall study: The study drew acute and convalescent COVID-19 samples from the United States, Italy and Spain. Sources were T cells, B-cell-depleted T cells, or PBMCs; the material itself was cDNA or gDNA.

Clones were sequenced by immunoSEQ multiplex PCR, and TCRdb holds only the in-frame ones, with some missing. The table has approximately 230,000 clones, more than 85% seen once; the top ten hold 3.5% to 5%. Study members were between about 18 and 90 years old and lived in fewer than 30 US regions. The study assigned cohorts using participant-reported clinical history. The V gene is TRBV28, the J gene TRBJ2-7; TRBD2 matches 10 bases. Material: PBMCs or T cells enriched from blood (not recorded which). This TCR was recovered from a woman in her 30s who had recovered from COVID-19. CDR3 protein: CASKPSGSPEQYF. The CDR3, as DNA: TGTGCCAGCAAACCTAGCGGGAGCCCCGAGCAGTACTTC.